Below, one TCR beta chain is given with its context. Its antigen remains unknown. Method: immunoSEQ multiplex PCR; TCRdb's copy keeps in-frame clones and lacks some. The sample has 100,000 to 150,000 clones; 85% to 90% are singletons. This entry belongs to a study of T cell responses to AZD1222 COVID-19 vaccine. Study results and caveats: The repertoires were collected only after the peak T cell response. There were vaccine-associated CD4 TCRs across spike, dominant at 160-218 and 743-854. There were mostly white British donors and more females than males, and clonal diversity was possibly underestimated.

The V gene's germline CDR1 is SGDLS and CDR2 YYNGEE. The CDR3 extends over 16 amino acids. With 1 base clipped from V and 4 bases from J, the junction kept 10 bases outside the gene matches. This clonotype originated in an adult who received the AZD1222 COVID-19 vaccine. The sample consisted of peripheral blood, taken 28 days after the second AZD1222 dose. The chain has TRBV9 and TRBJ1-1, with 7 positions matching TRBD1. The CDR3 DNA reads as TGTGCCAGCAGCGTAAAATCAGGGGGACCGGGCACTGAAGCTTTCTTT. As protein: CASSVKSGGPGTEAFF.